Listed below are T cell receptor beta chains from one sample, sequenced in a study of CD4 T cells in relation to SARS-CoV-2 and coronaviruses. For these TCRs, the target antigens are not known. TCRdb's copy holds only in-frame clones and misses some; the assay was immunoSEQ multiplex PCR. The sample has about 16,000 clones; about 78% are singletons. The sample comprised CD4+ T cells from PBMCs, cultured in vitro. The receptors stem from a human donor in good health. CDR3s include the opening cysteine and the closing phenylalanine or tryptophan. The order of the fields is V gene, clone size, D gene, J gene, CDR3 protein, CDR3 DNA. The D gene is left open where the match is weak. Clone size is shown for a subset of rows, as once, few, many or a class of expanded clone.

TRBV7-3	once	.	TRBJ1-1	CASSFGGGTEAFF	TGTGCCAGCAGCTTCGGCGGTGGGACTGAAGCTTTCTTT
TRBV14	.	.	TRBJ2-7	CASSQGAYEQYF	TGTGCCAGCAGCCAGGGCGCGTACGAGCAGTACTTC
TRBV28	.	TRBD1	TRBJ1-5	CASSTGQGNQPQHF	TGTGCCAGCAGCACAGGACAGGGGAATCAGCCCCAGCATTTT
TRBV7-9	.	.	TRBJ1-1	CASTTGLNTEAFF	TGTGCCAGCACGACAGGTTTGAACACTGAAGCTTTCTTT
TRBV11-2	.	TRBD1	TRBJ2-5	CASRSGTGGQRLETQYF	TGTGCCAGCAGGTCCGGGACAGGGGGCCAAAGACTCGAGACCCAGTACTTC
TRBV19	few	.	TRBJ1-2	CASSIARGQSYGYTF	TGTGCCAGTAGTATAGCCCGCGGACAGAGCTATGGCTACACCTTC
TRBV11-2	once	TRBD2	TRBJ2-2	CASSRGTSGIGELFF	TGTGCCAGCAGCCGGGGGACTAGCGGGATCGGGGAGCTGTTTTTT
TRBV18	.	TRBD2	TRBJ2-3	CASSPPGGGADTQYF	TGTGCCAGCTCACCCCCGGGAGGGGGGGCAGATACGCAGTATTTT
TRBV28	.	.	TRBJ1-5	CASRPQRSDQPQHF	TGTGCCAGCAGACCACAAAGGTCCGATCAGCCCCAGCATTTT
TRBV15	.	.	TRBJ1-1	CATSLGGEAFF	TGTGCCACCAGCCTCGGCGGTGAAGCTTTCTTT
TRBV12-3/TRBV12-4	.	.	TRBJ1-2	CASSSGYNGYTF	TGTGCCAGCAGTTCAGGGTACAATGGCTACACCTTC
TRBV7-6	once	.	TRBJ1-3	CASSPGSPSGNTIYF	TGTGCCAGCAGCCCCGGCAGCCCCTCTGGAAACACCATATATTTT
TRBV10-1	.	TRBD2	TRBJ2-1	CASSLSGSLNEQFF	TGCGCCAGTAGCCTTAGCGGGAGTTTGAATGAGCAGTTCTTC
TRBV30	few	.	TRBJ1-1	CAWPQGQNTEAFF	TGTGCCTGGCCTCAGGGACAGAACACTGAAGCTTTCTTT
TRBV6-2/TRBV6-3	.	TRBD1	TRBJ2-1	CASSSGTGWVNEQFF	TGTGCCAGCAGTTCCGGGACAGGGTGGGTAAATGAGCAGTTCTTC
TRBV18	medium-sized	.	TRBJ1-1	CASSPRLENTEAFF	TGTGCCAGCTCACCACGTTTAGAAAACACTGAAGCTTTCTTT